This record looks at one TCR beta chain sequence and its context. There are a few counts of this clonotype. Its antigen is currently not known. Per-nucleotide qualities are absent, and no much larger clonotype sits a single base away. The iRepertoire nested amplicon-rescue multiplex PCR (arm-PCR) platform was used to amplify TCR alpha and beta CDR3 regions from RNA. For one-step reverse transcription and amplification, roughly 90-400 ng of tissue mRNA or PBMC total RNA was used as input. Following bead purification, Illumina adapters were added through a secondary multiplex PCR, and the libraries were then gel-purified between 200 and 400 bp. Internal 6-nucleotide barcodes were carried by the libraries and were used for demultiplexing. Sequencing of libraries was performed on an Illumina MiSeq with 2x220 or 2x250 nucleotide paired-end reads. The source study handled its data this way. Paired reads were merged using FLASH 1.2.11 and were aligned to the GRCh37 human genome using BWA-MEM, after which TRA and TRB reads were extracted. An IMGT-derived reference of cassette sequences and CDR3 motifs, with pseudogenes included, was used for V and J assignment. Reads were translated in three frames, and productive CDR3s were defined by a C…FGXG motif without stop codons. A clonotype was defined as a unique combination of a V-J cassette pair and a CDR3 amino acid sequence. Filtering of reads was based on Hamming distance, with the threshold set by the sequence error rate of each sample in mapped regions. TCRdb reworked the public reads: Q25 trimming with fastp, MiXCR clone assembly, productive beta chains retained. Rows matching on CDR3 protein sequence are summarized as one entry with the most common DNA and genes. Clone size and V and J calls follow TCRdb, not the original study. This sample gives 300,000 to 450,000 distinct CDR3 sequences in total; roughly 41% of them show up just once. The ten largest make up around 12% of the sample.

Immediately after resection, surgical brain or tumor specimens were cryofrozen in liquid nitrogen, with peripheral blood cells collected concurrently. The data derive from a study of glioma-infiltrating T cells listed by TCRdb under 2016. The study in broad terms: Low-grade gliomas were WHO grade II oligodendrogliomas or astrocytomas, and glioblastomas were WHO grade IV tumors sampled at initial rather than recurrent diagnosis. Glioma patients received dexamethasone for six or fewer days before surgery. Blood libraries targeted roughly 4- to 10-fold sequencing coverage of roughly 1 million peripheral T cells. Sequencing of TCR alpha- and beta-chain repertoires was performed on glioma tissue, on non-neoplastic brain tissue, and on matched peripheral blood mononuclear cells. To gauge divergence between tissue and blood T-cell populations, every tissue-infiltrating repertoire was compared against the peripheral blood repertoire from the same patient. Three low-grade glioma patients, about 8 primary glioblastoma patients and three non-glioma patients contributing non-neoplastic brain tissue were included in the paired cohort. General findings and caveats noted by the study authors: Patients with low tissue-blood divergence were marked by a signature set of shared blood CDR3 motifs, and this signature set was depleted in highly divergent patients. Very few CDR3 sequences were found to be shared between tissue and blood, and this scarcity was attributed to high CDR3 diversity and limited sampling. VJ-independent divergence between tissue and blood was lower than expected in non-neoplastic patients but higher than expected in all gliomas, particularly low-grade gliomas. Group comparisons rested on small numbers: three non-neoplastic, three low-grade glioma and eight glioblastoma patients.

Between the V and J ends, shortened by 5 bases and 1 base respectively, the junction contains 24 bases. Measured from the cysteine to the phenylalanine, the CDR3 is 18 residues long. Of the read, only the CDR3 DNA is kept; its 54 bases are in frame from base 1. CDR1 LNHNV and CDR2 YYDKDF are derived from the germline V gene (reference sequence). Recombination connected TRBV15 to TRBJ2-7; D gene: possibly TRBD1, on 8 matching bases. The clonotype originates from a human donor with low-grade glioma or glioblastoma, undergoing nonglioma brain surgery, or in good health (not recorded which). The sample taken for sequencing was glioma tissue, nonneoplastic brain tissue, or PBMCs (not recorded which). The CDR3 is CATSDRGNPSGPSYEQYF. At the DNA level, the sequence is TGTGCCACCAGCGACAGGGGAAATCCTAGCGGTCCTTCCTACGAGCAGTACTTC.